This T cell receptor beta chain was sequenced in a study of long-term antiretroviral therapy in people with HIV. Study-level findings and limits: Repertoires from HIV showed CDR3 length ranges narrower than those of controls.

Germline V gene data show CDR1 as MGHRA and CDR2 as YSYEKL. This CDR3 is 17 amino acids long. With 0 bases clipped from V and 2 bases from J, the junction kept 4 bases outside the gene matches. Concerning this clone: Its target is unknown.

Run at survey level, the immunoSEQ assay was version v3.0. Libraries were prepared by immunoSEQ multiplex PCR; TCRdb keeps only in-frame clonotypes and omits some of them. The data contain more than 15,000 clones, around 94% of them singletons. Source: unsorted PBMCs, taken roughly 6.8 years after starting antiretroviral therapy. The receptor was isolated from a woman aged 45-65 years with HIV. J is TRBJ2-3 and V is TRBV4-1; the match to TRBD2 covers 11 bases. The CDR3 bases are TGCGCCAGCAGCCAAGAGGTAGCGGGAGGGCTCACAGATACGCAGTATTTT. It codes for CASSQEVAGGLTDTQYF.